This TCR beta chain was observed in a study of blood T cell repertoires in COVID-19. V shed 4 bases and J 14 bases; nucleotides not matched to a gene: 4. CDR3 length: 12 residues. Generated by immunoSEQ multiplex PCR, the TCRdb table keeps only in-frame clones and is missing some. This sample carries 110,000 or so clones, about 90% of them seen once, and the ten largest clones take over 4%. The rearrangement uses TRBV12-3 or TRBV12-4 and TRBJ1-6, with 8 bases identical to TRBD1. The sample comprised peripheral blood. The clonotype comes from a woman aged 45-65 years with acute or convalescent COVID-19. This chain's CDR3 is CASSSRTGSLHF. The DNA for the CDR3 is TGTGCCAGCAGTTCCCGGACAGGGTCCCTCCACTTT.